These 31 T cell receptor beta chains came from one sample sequenced in a study of T cell clonality in common variable immunodeficiency. Profiling relied on immunoSEQ multiplex PCR, and the TCRdb table lists in-frame clones only, not all of them. Sampling found approximately 44,000 clones, none seen once. The specimen was peripheral blood mononuclear cells. The receptors come from a person between 18 and 75 years old in good health.

This clone was recorded at least ten times. The read comes to an end 3 residues before the CDR3 does, leaving the germline J gene to fill in the end. V usage is TRBV20-1 and J usage is TRBJ1-2; tentative D call: TRBD1 (6 bases). Germline CDR1 reads DFQATT; CDR2 reads SNEGSKA (reference sequence). This CDR3 has 13 amino acids. The sequenced CDR3 bases are TGCAGTGCTAGAACGAATCGCAGGGGAAGC. Translating it yields CSARTNRRGS. The whole CDR3 protein reads CSARTNRRGSYTF.

This clone was picked up many times. The read falls 3 residues short of the CDR3 end, and the missing part is taken from the germline J gene. The chain has TRBV5-1 and TRBJ2-3, with 11 bases matching TRBD2. This CDR3 region has 15 residues. The V segment lost 0 bases and the J segment 4 bases; nucleotides outside the gene matches: 1. Germline values: CDR1 SGHRS, CDR2 YFSETQ. Incomplete CDR3 DNA: TGCGCCAGCAGCTTGGTTAGCGGGGGGGCAGATACG. Translation gives CASSLVSGGADT. In full, the CDR3 reads CASSLVSGGADTQYF.

This clone was counted ten times or more. The read stops 3 residues short of the end of the CDR3; the missing end is completed from the germline J gene. This sequence joins TRBV2 and TRBJ2-2, with TRBD2 identical over 14 bases. CDR1 is SNHLY, CDR2 FYNNEI, per germline. V lost 5 bases, J lost 4 bases, and 3 bases stayed unmatched. This CDR3 spans 16 amino acids. The covered CDR3 bases are TGTGCCAGCAGTCGACTAGCGGGAGGGGCCACCGGGGAG. Its translation: CASSRLAGGATGE. In full, the CDR3 reads CASSRLAGGATGELFF.

This clone has just a few counts. A clone one base away is much larger, so this may be a read error. The same CDR3 can be traced to other DNA sequences in this sample. CDR3 DNA (partial): TGTGCCACCGGGGAATTTCGGCTTGGGGATAACTCACCC. Amino acids: CATGEFRLGDNSP. From start to end, the CDR3 is CATGEFRLGDNSPLHF. The rearrangement joins TRBV13 to TRBJ1-6, with D uncertain. The CDR3 end is not reached by the read, which stops 3 residues before it; the germline J gene fills it in. Germline CDR1 and CDR2: PRHDT and FYEKMQ (reference sequence). The CDR3 is 16 residues long.

This clone has a count of ten or more. The read terminates 3 residues before the CDR3 end, so the remaining end is supplied by the germline J gene. The chain joins TRBV12-3 or TRBV12-4 to TRBJ1-2; 7 positions agree with TRBD1. The CDR3 is made up of 11 amino acids. J lost 7 bases, V lost 6 bases, and 2 bases had no gene match. CDR3 in amino acids: CASRNRGGYTF. CDR3 DNA (partial): TGTGCCAGCAGGAACAGGGGTGGC.

This clone was seen ten or more times. The CDR3 end falls 3 residues outside the read, so it is completed with the germline J gene. V and J are TRBV19 and TRBJ2-1; 13 bases fit TRBD2. V lost 5 bases and J lost 7; bases outside the gene matches: 11. Germline V gives CDR1 LNHDA, CDR2 SQIVND (reference sequence). The CDR3 is 17 residues long. The CDR3 is CASSAGLAGAPSNEQFF. The sequenced part of the CDR3 DNA is TGTGCCAGTAGTGCCGGACTAGCGGGAGCCCCGTCGAATGAG.

This clone was detected ten times or more. Read sequence stops 3 residues before the CDR3 end, and the germline J gene provides the missing end. The rearrangement joins TRBV18 to TRBJ2-7; D gene unclear. This CDR3 spans 14 amino acids. Germline CDR1 and CDR2: KGHSH and LQKENI. With 3 bases removed from V and 5 bases from J, the gap between germline ends came to 14 bases. The CDR3 DNA, read in part, is TGTGCCAGCTCACCTTACCACCCTCAGGACGAG. It is translated as CASSPYHPQDE. The full CDR3 is CASSPYHPQDEQYF.

This clone was seen repeatedly, ten times or more. The read ends 3 residues early relative to the CDR3; the germline J gene fills the gap. V gene TRBV5-8 combines with J gene TRBJ2-7, with D perhaps TRBD1 (6 bases). Trimming cost V 4 bases and J 2 bases, with 16 bases left between them. Germline CDR1 is SGHTS and CDR2 is YDEGEE. This CDR3 has 15 residues. CDR3 protein: CASSTPWDNAYEQYF. Incomplete CDR3 DNA: TGTGCCAGCAGCACCCCTTGGGACAACGCCTACGAG.

This clone was recorded at least ten times. The read falls 3 residues short of the CDR3 end, and the missing part is taken from the germline J gene. The chain combines TRBV6-2 or TRBV6-3 with TRBJ2-1; 7 bases are shared with TRBD1. Germline V gives CDR1 MNHEY, CDR2 SVGEGT. Trimming cost V 6 bases and J 1 base; bases outside gene matches: 0. The CDR3 sequence is 13 residues long. The sequenced part of the CDR3 DNA is TGTGCCAGCAGGGGACAGTCCTACAATGAG. Protein product: CASRGQSYNE. The entire CDR3 sequence reads CASRGQSYNEQFF.

The sample holds many counts of this clone. The read stops 3 residues short of the end of the CDR3; the missing end is completed from the germline J gene. The chain couples TRBV19 to TRBJ2-2; TRBD1 agrees at 8 bases. Looked up from germline, CDR1 is LNHDA and CDR2 is SQIVND (reference sequence). Trimming removed 5 bases from V and 3 bases from J; junction bases left unmatched: 11. The CDR3 has 17 residues. The CDR3 DNA, read in part, is TGTGCCAGTAGTTTCCCGCCGACAGGGGTGGACACCGGGGAG. Translating gives CASSFPPTGVDTGE. The full CDR3 is CASSFPPTGVDTGELFF.

This clone has at least ten counts. The CDR3 goes on 3 residues after the read ends, and that part is filled in from the germline J gene. The V gene is TRBV18, the J gene TRBJ2-5, with 7 bases that match TRBD1. The CDR3 is 15 amino acids. Germline V lookup: CDR1 KGHSH, CDR2 LQKENI. J was trimmed by 2 bases and V by 2 bases; bases with no gene match: 5. Here the CDR3 reads CASSPRGPLQETQYF. The sequenced CDR3 bases are TGTGCCAGCTCACCAAGGGGGCCGTTGCAAGAGACC.

This clone was counted many times. The read gets to within 3 residues of the CDR3 end, and the germline J gene fills in the rest. The chain combines TRBV7-9 with TRBJ2-5; unclear D gene. CDR3 length equals 14 residues. CDR1 is SEHNR, CDR2 FQNEAQ, per germline (reference sequence). Trimming pared 5 bases from V and 4 bases from J, leaving 14 bases between. The CDR3: CASSPPAQVETQYF. The sequenced part of the CDR3 DNA is TGTGCCAGCAGCCCCCCGGCCCAGGTAGAGACC.

This clone was picked up many times. The sequenced fragment ends 3 residues before the CDR3 boundary, so the rest is inferred from the germline J gene. This CDR3 is also generated by other DNA sequences in the sample. The chain uses TRBV19 and TRBJ1-1; D might be TRBD1 (6 bases). CDR1 is LNHDA, CDR2 SQIVND, per germline (reference sequence). Trimming removed 6 bases from V and 1 base from J, with 18 bases in between. The CDR3 consists of 16 residues. The CDR3 loop is CASRRATGSWNTEAFF. The CDR3 DNA, read in part, is TGTGCCAGTAGACGGGCAACAGGGTCCTGGAACACTGAA.

The sample holds many counts of this clone. CDR3 sequence: CSASLGAGQPQHF. The CDR3 DNA, read in part, is TGCAGTGCTAGCCTGGGGGCAGGCCAGCCC. The genes are TRBV20-1 and TRBJ1-5; D possibly corresponds to TRBD1 (6 bases). The read is 3 residues too short to cover the CDR3 end, so that end is filled in from the germline J gene. V lost 3 bases and J 7 bases, leaving 13 bases between the germline ends. The CDR3 covers 13 residues. The germline gives CDR1 DFQATT, CDR2 SNEGSKA (reference sequence).

This clone was seen ten or more times. With the read ending 3 residues before the CDR3 end, the germline J gene is used to fill in that end. V and J are TRBV7-9 and TRBJ1-1, with TRBD1 matching 7 bases. With 1 base clipped from V and 1 base from J, the junction kept 3 bases outside the gene matches. This CDR3 contains 15 residues. Germline V CDR1 and CDR2: SEHNR, FQNEAQ (reference sequence). The CDR3 sequence is CASSLGGQTNTEAFF. CDR3 DNA, as far as it was read: TGTGCCAGCAGCTTAGGGGGACAGACGAACACTGAA.

This clone has a count of ten or more. The sequenced CDR3 bases are TGCAGTGCTAGAGTCCGGAACGGGGACCAAGAGACC. Its protein is CSARVRNGDQET. The full CDR3 is CSARVRNGDQETQYF. The V gene is TRBV20-1, the J gene TRBJ2-5; D is perhaps TRBD2 (5 bases). The read falls 3 residues short of the CDR3 end, and the missing part is taken from the germline J gene. Germline CDR1 and CDR2: DFQATT and SNEGSKA (reference sequence). V was shortened by 1 base and J by 0 bases, with 12 bases between the two germline ends. The CDR3 extends over 15 amino acids.

This clone was recorded at least ten times. The observed sequence ends 3 residues before the CDR3 terminus, with the missing tail filled in from the germline J gene. This rearrangement joins TRBV7-6 to TRBJ2-1; tentative D call: TRBD1 (6 bases). Germline lookup yields CDR1 SGHVS and CDR2 FNYEAQ. The CDR3 length is 13 residues. Trimming removed 4 bases from V and 7 bases from J, with 11 bases in between. CDR3 amino acids: CASSSKQGNEQFF. Incomplete CDR3 DNA: TGTGCCAGCAGCTCCAAACAGGGAAATGAG.

The table lists this clone with many counts. Sequencing ends 3 residues short of the CDR3 end; the germline J gene provides the rest. This chain joins TRBV23-1 and TRBJ2-5; D gene unclear. TRBV23-1 is assigned to the ORF class and has an uncertain function. The CDR3 contains 15 residues. V lost 4 bases and J lost 4, with 16 bases in between. This CDR3 reads CASSPGPLRIETQYF. The CDR3 DNA, read in part, is TGCGCCAGCAGTCCCGGTCCACTACGGATAGAGACC.

This clone was counted at least ten times. The observed sequence ends 3 residues before the CDR3 terminus, with the missing tail filled in from the germline J gene. The J gene is TRBJ1-1, the V gene TRBV4-1; 8 nucleotides agree with TRBD1. Trimming removed 3 bases from V and 0 bases from J; junction bases left unmatched: 6. There are 16 residues in the CDR3. Looked up from germline, CDR1 is MGHRA and CDR2 is YSYEKL. The sequenced CDR3 bases are TGCGCCAGCAGCCACAGACAGGGGAGCATGAACACTGAA. It translates to CASSHRQGSMNTE. The CDR3 in its entirety is CASSHRQGSMNTEAFF.

This clone was found many times. The observed sequence ends 3 residues before the CDR3 terminus, with the missing tail filled in from the germline J gene. The chain employs TRBV5-5 and TRBJ1-2, with D possibly TRBD1 on 6 matching bases. Trimming shortened V by 1 base and J by 6 bases, and 13 bases separated the two germline ends. This CDR3 has 14 residues. The germline V gene encodes CDR1 SGHKS and CDR2 YYEKEE (reference sequence). CDR3: CASSLRGGADGYTF. CDR3 DNA, as far as it was read: TGTGCCAGCAGCTTGAGGGGGGGCGCAGATGGC.

This clone was seen at least ten times. The CDR3: CASSFRQGAYEQYF. Incomplete CDR3 DNA: TGTGCCAGTAGTTTCCGACAGGGGGCCTACGAG. This chain uses TRBV19 with TRBJ2-7, with 9 bases aligning to TRBD1. The read ends 3 residues before the CDR3 terminus; that terminus is restored from the germline J gene. In germline, CDR1 is LNHDA, CDR2 SQIVND (reference sequence). V lost 5 bases, J lost 2 bases, and 4 bases stayed unmatched. This CDR3 contains 14 residues. The full variable domain, its missing parts supplied by reference TRBV19 and TRBJ2-7, is DGGITQSPKYLFRKEGQNVTLSCEQNLNHDAMYWYRQDPGQGLRLIYYSQIVNDFQKGDIAEGYSVSREKKESFPLTVTSAQKNPTAFYLCASSFRQGAYEQYFGPGTRLTVT.

This clone was recorded many times. The CDR3 is cut off 3 residues early in the read; its end comes from the germline J gene. This chain joins TRBV6-1 and TRBJ2-7; TRBD2 might be the D (6 bases). The CDR3 is 15 amino acids. Germline CDR1 and CDR2: MNHNS and SASEGT. Trimming removed 2 bases at V and 6 bases at J, with 17 bases between. The CDR3 protein is CASSETLGGNGEQYF. CDR3 DNA (partial): TGTGCCAGCAGTGAAACCTTGGGGGGTAATGGCGAG.

This clone was seen many times. The read ends 3 residues early relative to the CDR3; the germline J gene fills the gap. This chain connects TRBV4-1 to TRBJ2-5, with D possibly matching TRBD2 (6 bases). Deletions cut 4 bases from V and 5 bases from J, with 14 bases between. Germline values: CDR1 MGHRA, CDR2 YSYEKL. There are 14 residues in the CDR3. The CDR3 is CASSPWGSGETQYF. The CDR3 bases that were read are TGCGCCAGCAGCCCCTGGGGTAGCGGCGAGACC.

This clone has a count of ten or more. The CDR3 bases that were read are TGTGCCTGGAGTGTTAAGGGGGCGGTTCAGCCC. Residues: CAWSVKGAVQP. The complete CDR3 sequence is CAWSVKGAVQPQHF. The chain couples TRBV30 to TRBJ1-5; TRBD1 matches 7 bases. The CDR3 is cut off 3 residues early in the read; its end comes from the germline J gene. Germline CDR1 is GTSNPN and CDR2 is SVGIG (reference sequence). CDR3 length: 14 amino acids. V shed 0 bases, J shed 6 bases, and the junction held 5 bases outside the gene matches.

This clone was recorded at least ten times. Incomplete CDR3 DNA: TGTGCCAGCAGTGAACCTAGCGGGGGACATACCGGGGAG. Translating gives CASSEPSGGHTGE. The complete CDR3 sequence is CASSEPSGGHTGELFF. V is TRBV2 and J is TRBJ2-2; 10 bases line up with TRBD2. Sequencing ends 3 residues short of the CDR3 end; the germline J gene provides the rest. CDR1 and CDR2 from the germline V gene are SNHLY and FYNNEI. This CDR3 spans 16 amino acids. J gave up 5 bases and V 2 bases, and 5 bases lay outside the gene matches.

This clone was observed many times. The CDR3 is cut off 3 residues early in the read; its end comes from the germline J gene. The rearrangement joins TRBV6-2 or TRBV6-3 to TRBJ2-7; 9 bases align to TRBD2. This CDR3 has 13 amino acids. Losses at the gene ends were 6 bases for V and 4 bases for J; bases not matched to a gene: 4. Germline V gene lookup returns CDR1 MNHEY and CDR2 SVGEGT. The CDR3 loop reads CASRGGRGYEQYF. The sequenced CDR3 bases are TGTGCCAGCAGGGGCGGGAGGGGGTACGAG.

Ten or more counts support this clone. The sequenced fragment ends 3 residues before the CDR3 boundary, so the rest is inferred from the germline J gene. This chain links TRBV20-1 with TRBJ2-7, with 8 bases fitting TRBD1. CDR1 is DFQATT, CDR2 SNEGSKA, per germline (reference sequence). This CDR3 comprises 16 residues. V was pared by 6 bases and J by 3 bases, with 16 bases of the junction left unmatched. The chain's CDR3 is CSAGANADRAYYEQYF. CDR3 DNA, as far as it was read: TGCAGTGCCGGGGCGAATGCGGACAGGGCTTACTACGAG.

This clone was recorded at least ten times. The DNA ends 3 residues before the CDR3 does, and the rest of the CDR3 is filled in from the germline J gene. V gene TRBV30 combines with J gene TRBJ2-7; D remains ambiguous. This CDR3 has 12 amino acids. Germline V gene lookup returns CDR1 GTSNPN and CDR2 SVGIG (reference sequence). V lost 0 bases and J lost 6, with 9 bases in between. CDR3 DNA, as far as it was read: TGTGCCTGGAGTGTCTTGGCTTCCGAG. Translation gives CAWSVLASE. Given in full, the CDR3 is CAWSVLASEQYF.

A remark on this clone: The read terminates 3 residues ahead of where the CDR3 ends, so the germline J gene completes it. V is TRBV5-1 and J is TRBJ2-5, with D possibly matching TRBD1 (5 bases). This CDR3 is 15 amino acids long. Germline V gives CDR1 SGHRS, CDR2 YFSETQ. V was clipped by 0 bases and J by 1 base, with 10 bases between them. The DNA read from the CDR3 is TGCGCCAGCAGCTTGGGGGGCGGCCCCCAAGAGACC. This sequence encodes CASSLGGGPQET. From start to end, the CDR3 is CASSLGGGPQETQYF.

This clone was found many times. With the read ending 3 residues before the CDR3 end, the germline J gene is used to fill in that end. V is TRBV29-1 and J is TRBJ2-2; D might be TRBD1 (7 bases). Deletions cut 4 bases from V and 4 bases from J, with 19 bases between. CDR1 and CDR2 (germline): SQVTM, ANQGSEA. The CDR3 consists of 16 residues. The part of the CDR3 DNA that was read is TGCAGCGTTGGAGTGTTCGGAGGGGGCATCACCGGGGAG. It specifies CSVGVFGGGITGE. The entire CDR3 protein is CSVGVFGGGITGELFF.

This clone was counted at least ten times. The read terminates 3 residues before the CDR3 end, so the remaining end is supplied by the germline J gene. This sequence joins TRBV20-1 and TRBJ2-7, with 11 bases lining up with TRBD1. CDR1 and CDR2 from the germline V gene are DFQATT and SNEGSKA (reference sequence). The CDR3 covers 12 residues. V lost 5 bases and J lost 6; bases outside the gene matches: 3. Incomplete CDR3 DNA: TGCAGTGCTCGGACAGGGGGCTTCGAG. Translated: CSARTGGFE. The whole CDR3 sequence reads CSARTGGFEQYF.